Listed below are T cell receptor beta chains from one sample, sequenced in a study of radiotherapy plus CTLA-4 blockade in lung cancer. Produced via immunoSEQ multiplex PCR; TCRdb's table is partial and in-frame only. The top ten clones hold approximately 3.4% of a sample with approximately 47,000 clones, 75% to 90% of them seen once. This specimen was peripheral blood, taken from a patient treated with radiotherapy plus ipilimumab. These receptors were collected from a human donor with non-small cell lung cancer who had stable disease on radiotherapy plus ipilimumab. Each CDR3 is given with its conserved first and last residue. Fields, in order: J gene, V gene, clone size, D gene, CDR3 protein, CDR3 DNA. A D gene is named only where the DNA matches it firmly. Rows may omit the clone size; those that give it use once, few, many or a size class.

>TRBJ1-4|TRBV7-2|few|TRBD1
CASSLEAGGNEKLFF
TGTGCCAGCAGCTTAGAGGCAGGGGGTAATGAAAAACTGTTTTTT
>TRBJ1-2|TRBV27|-|TRBD1
CASSARRTGGSYGYTF
TGTGCCAGCAGTGCTCGGCGGACAGGGGGCTCCTATGGCTACACCTTC
>TRBJ2-2|TRBV7-6|-|-
CASSLNPPAETGELFF
TGTGCCAGCAGCTTAAACCCCCCAGCGGAGACCGGGGAGCTGTTTTTT
>TRBJ2-7|TRBV6-5|-|-
CAIGAGKTYEQYF
TGTGCAATTGGGGCGGGGAAGACCTACGAGCAGTACTTC
>TRBJ2-1|TRBV18|-|-
CASSPDSAYNEQFF
TGTGCCAGCTCACCAGATAGCGCCTACAATGAGCAGTTCTTC
>TRBJ2-2|TRBV2|-|-
CASMRQSNTGELFF
TGTGCCAGCATGAGACAGAGTAACACCGGGGAGCTGTTTTTT
>TRBJ2-2|TRBV7-2|-|TRBD1
CASSSQGDTGELFF
TGTGCCAGCAGCTCGCAGGGGGACACCGGGGAGCTGTTTTTT
>TRBJ1-1|TRBV19|once|TRBD1
CASSPRDRENTEAFF
TGTGCCAGTAGTCCCCGGGACAGGGAGAACACTGAAGCTTTCTTT
>TRBJ2-1|TRBV7-9|few|-
CASSVRTAPSVNEQFF
TGTGCCAGCAGCGTTAGGACAGCCCCCTCGGTGAATGAGCAGTTCTTC
>TRBJ2-3|TRBV15|-|TRBD2
CATSRDPGGSGTDTQYF
TGTGCCACCAGCAGAGATCCGGGCGGGAGTGGCACAGATACGCAGTATTTT
>TRBJ1-2|TRBV28|-|TRBD1
CASSLTFGTANYGYTF
TGTGCCAGCAGTTTAACCTTCGGGACAGCGAACTATGGCTACACCTTC
>TRBJ2-7|TRBV15|-|-
CATSRGPSSYEQYF
TGTGCCACCAGCAGAGGCCCGAGCTCCTACGAGCAGTACTTC
>TRBJ2-1|TRBV5-4|-|-
CASSLEATSGSEQFF
TGTGCCAGCAGCCTGGAGGCGACTAGTGGCAGTGAGCAGTTCTTC
>TRBJ2-1|TRBV4-3|-|-
CASSQGRWEQFF
TGCGCCAGCAGCCAGGGGAGGTGGGAGCAGTTCTTC
>TRBJ2-1|TRBV27|-|TRBD1
CASSRGQGSYNEQFF
TGTGCCAGCAGTCGCGGACAGGGTTCCTACAATGAGCAGTTCTTC
>TRBJ1-1|TRBV4-2|once|TRBD1
CASSPELQGASRAFF
TGTGCCAGCAGCCCTGAGTTGCAGGGGGCATCTCGAGCTTTCTTT
>TRBJ2-7|TRBV7-9|few|TRBD2
CASSLGSGSGTYEQYF
TGTGCCAGCAGCTTAGGGAGCGGGAGTGGGACCTACGAGCAGTACTTC
>TRBJ1-2|TRBV30|few|-
CAWSLDLLYTF
TGTGCCTGGAGTCTGGACTTGCTCTACACCTTC
>TRBJ2-2|TRBV10-2|once|TRBD1
CASLPGPGQEGTGELFF
TGCGCCAGCCTTCCGGGCCCGGGACAGGAGGGGACCGGGGAGCTGTTTTTT
>TRBJ1-1|TRBV14|-|-
CASSLTVNTEAFF
TGTGCCAGCAGCCTCACGGTGAACACTGAAGCTTTCTTT
>TRBJ2-7|TRBV11-2|-|-
CASSLVGGSYEQYF
TGTGCCAGCAGCTTAGTCGGGGGTTCCTACGAGCAGTACTTC
>TRBJ2-1|TRBV4-3|-|-
CASSQEGPVIEQFF
TGCGCCAGCAGCCAAGAGGGCCCCGTCATTGAGCAGTTCTTC
>TRBJ1-4|TRBV9|-|-
CASSEGHKEKLFF
TGTGCCAGCAGCGAGGGACACAAGGAAAAACTGTTTTTT
>TRBJ1-4|TRBV7-8|-|-
CASSLNRQGDEKLFF
TGTGCCAGCAGCTTAAACCGGCAGGGCGATGAAAAACTGTTTTTT
>TRBJ2-1|TRBV4-3|once|-
CASSDSNKPLYNEQFF
TGCGCCAGCAGCGACTCGAACAAACCCCTATACAATGAGCAGTTCTTC
>TRBJ2-7|TRBV7-2|-|TRBD2
CAGISGLAVGEQYF
TGTGCCGGAATTTCGGGACTAGCGGTGGGGGAGCAGTACTTC
>TRBJ1-5|TRBV9|-|-
CASSVSSLGQPQHF
TGTGCCAGCAGCGTATCGAGCTTGGGCCAGCCCCAGCATTTT
>TRBJ2-3|TRBV11-2|-|-
CASSRQATTDTQYF
TGTGCCAGCAGTCGACAGGCTACCACAGATACGCAGTATTTT
>TRBJ2-3|TRBV7-2|-|TRBD1
CASSSIWGQGRDTQYF
TGTGCCAGCAGCTCGATATGGGGACAGGGGCGGGATACGCAGTATTTT
>TRBJ2-7|TRBV2|few|-
CASSESDEQYF
TGTGCCAGCAGTGAGTCGGACGAGCAGTACTTC
>TRBJ2-7|TRBV5-4|-|TRBD2
CASSRGLASYEQYF
TGTGCCAGCAGCCGGGGACTAGCGTCATACGAGCAGTACTTC
>TRBJ2-5|TRBV5-4|-|-
CASSFWARETQYF
TGTGCCAGCAGCTTTTGGGCCAGAGAGACCCAGTACTTC
>TRBJ1-2|TRBV21-1|-|-
CASSKAGAQGAYGYTF
TGTGCCAGCAGCAAAGCGGGGGCACAGGGGGCCTATGGCTACACCTTC
>TRBJ2-7|TRBV6-5|-|-
CASSYSGREGYEQYF
TGTGCCAGCAGTTATTCGGGAAGGGAAGGCTACGAGCAGTACTTC
>TRBJ2-1|TRBV5-4|-|-
CASSHPSGNNEQFF
TGTGCCAGCAGCCACCCCAGCGGCAACAATGAGCAGTTCTTC
>TRBJ1-1|TRBV28|medium-sized|-
CASSLVRGNTEAFF
TGTGCCAGCAGTTTAGTCAGGGGGAACACTGAAGCTTTCTTT
>TRBJ2-1|TRBV11-2|-|-
CASSLDRVINEQFF
TGTGCCAGCAGCTTAGATCGAGTTATCAATGAGCAGTTCTTC
>TRBJ2-3|TRBV29-1|-|TRBD1
CSSDRESTDTQYF
TGCAGCTCGGACAGGGAAAGCACAGATACGCAGTATTTT
>TRBJ1-5|TRBV15|-|-
CATSRGRRGAGNQPQHF
TGTGCCACCAGCAGAGGGAGGCGGGGCGCGGGCAATCAGCCCCAGCATTTT
>TRBJ2-4|TRBV30|-|TRBD1
CAQDRGGGLAKNIQYF
TGTGCCCAGGACAGGGGGGGAGGGTTAGCCAAAAACATTCAGTACTTC
>TRBJ2-7|TRBV19|few|-
CASASTQGGEQYF
TGTGCCAGTGCCTCAACCCAAGGGGGCGAGCAGTACTTC
>TRBJ2-7|TRBV4-3|few|TRBD2
CASSRGREFEQYF
TGCGCCAGCAGCCGTGGGCGGGAGTTCGAGCAGTACTTC
>TRBJ1-2|TRBV5-6|-|-
CASTPGGAKGYTF
TGTGCCAGCACCCCGGGGGGGGCGAAAGGCTACACCTTC
>TRBJ1-2|TRBV18|-|TRBD1
CASSSGQGANYGYTF
TGTGCCAGCTCATCCGGACAGGGGGCTAACTATGGCTACACCTTC
>TRBJ2-3|TRBV28|-|-
CASSLEGGFTDTQYF
TGTGCCAGCAGTTTGGAGGGGGGGTTCACAGATACGCAGTATTTT
>TRBJ1-4|TRBV27|-|-
CASSPRPQGLFTNEKLFF
TGTGCCAGCAGTCCTCGGCCGCAGGGGCTCTTCACTAATGAAAAACTGTTTTTT